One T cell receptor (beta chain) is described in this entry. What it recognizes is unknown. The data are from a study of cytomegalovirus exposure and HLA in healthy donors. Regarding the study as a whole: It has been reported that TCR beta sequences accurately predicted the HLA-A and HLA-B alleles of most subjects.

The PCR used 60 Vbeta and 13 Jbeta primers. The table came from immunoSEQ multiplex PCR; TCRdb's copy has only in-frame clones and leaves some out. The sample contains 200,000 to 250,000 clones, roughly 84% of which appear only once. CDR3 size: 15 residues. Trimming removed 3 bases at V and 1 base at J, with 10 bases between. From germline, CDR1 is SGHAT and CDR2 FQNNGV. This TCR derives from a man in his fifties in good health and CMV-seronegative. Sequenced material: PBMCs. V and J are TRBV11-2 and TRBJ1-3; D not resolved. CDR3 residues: CASSFYGDSGNTIYF. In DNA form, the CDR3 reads TGTGCCAGCAGCTTCTACGGGGATTCTGGAAACACCATATATTTT.